This is a list of T cell receptor beta chains from one sample in a study of blood T cells in healthy people across ages. TCRdb fed the 5' RACE reads into MiXCR, producing one record per CDR3 protein. The data contain hundreds of thousands of distinct CDR3 sequences, about 51% of them singletons. Sequences were obtained from blood. Receptors were obtained from a woman older than 75 in good health. CDR3s include the opening cysteine and the closing phenylalanine or tryptophan. The order of the fields is J gene, V gene, CDR3 protein.

TRBJ2-1,TRBV4-2,CASRQDLRGNEQFF
TRBJ2-5,TRBV29-1,CSVEDRAMETQYF
TRBJ2-4,TRBV5-1,CASSSDRGNIQYF
TRBJ2-5,TRBV25-1,CASIGSQETQYF
TRBJ2-1,TRBV2,CASRTDFNEQFF
TRBJ2-1,TRBV2,CASWDRYNEQFF
TRBJ1-2,TRBV5-1,CASSEDSANYGYTF
TRBJ2-1,TRBV7-3,CASSYRVYNEQFF
TRBJ2-1,TRBV20-1,CSAKGLADNEQFF
TRBJ1-5,TRBV28,CASNALGAQGSNQPQHF
TRBJ2-2,TRBV7-3,CASSRDKNTGELFF
TRBJ2-5,TRBV20-1,CSARVAGGGGETQYF
TRBJ2-7,TRBV29-1,CSVTEPYEQYF
TRBJ1-1,TRBV5-1,CASSSEPGRGQGAFF
TRBJ2-3,TRBV7-2,CASSFRLAGDFSTDTQYF
TRBJ2-6,TRBV12-3/TRBV12-4,CASSSGGANVLTF
TRBJ2-3,TRBV12-3/TRBV12-4,CASSSPSGDTQYF
TRBJ1-1,TRBV7-2,CASTPLGGGGTEAFF
TRBJ1-1,TRBV3-1,CASSRDGSPKREAFF
TRBJ2-5,TRBV27,CASSSAGAGGREQYF
TRBJ1-2,TRBV27,CASSVREPSNYGYTF
TRBJ2-3,TRBV6-5,CASSYVGTAPSTDTQYF
TRBJ2-1,TRBV25-1,CASLQGGINEQFF
NA,TRBV20-1,CSAPVVETQYF
TRBJ1-1,TRBV7-2,CATTGGRWGPEAFF
TRBJ2-1,TRBV10-1,CASTTDRGNEQFF
TRBJ2-3,TRBV29-1,CSVGTGDRDTQYF
TRBJ2-5,TRBV27,CASSPIGQETQYF
NA,TRBV29-1,CSVEPSGLQETQYF
TRBJ2-3,TRBV29-1,CSVGPTDTQYF
TRBJ2-3,TRBV27,CASSLWAGVKDTQYF
TRBJ1-2,TRBV6-1,CALSAASTKGYTF
TRBJ1-1,TRBV9,CASSARSGVGTEAFF
TRBJ2-3,TRBV3-1,CASSRDSGGTDTQYF
TRBJ2-3,TRBV4-1,CASSQERASSDTQYF
TRBJ2-7,TRBV11-2,CASSLEARSYEQYF
TRBJ2-5,TRBV7-9,CASSPGHLAQETQYF
TRBJ2-3,TRBV3-1,CASSHPLSGFTDTQYF
TRBJ2-3,TRBV24-1,CATSEQGLAGAPDTQYF
TRBJ1-2,TRBV4-1,CASSQDGPYYGYTF
TRBJ1-1,TRBV3-1,CASSQGDRVNTEAFF
TRBJ2-6,TRBV7-8,CAILDAGANVLTF
TRBJ2-2,TRBV5-1,CASSLGPTSGNTGELFF
TRBJ2-3,TRBV9,CASSQYGASDTQYF
TRBJ2-1,TRBV20-1,CSALPGQAYNEQFF
TRBJ2-5,TRBV24-1,CATSDVTGVETQYF
TRBJ2-3,TRBV29-1,CSVAVGRGGTDTQYF
TRBJ2-2,TRBV5-5,CASSFLDANTGELFF
TRBJ2-3,TRBV6-5,CASGYIGKLSTDTQYF
TRBJ2-1,TRBV4-3,CASSQQDNEQFF
TRBJ2-1,TRBV10-3,CAISESTSKFF
TRBJ2-4,TRBV7-2,CASSLEPDHWQYF
TRBJ2-4,TRBV20-1,CSARDRVVQNIQYF
TRBJ2-1,TRBV12-3/TRBV12-4,CVGSLALMNNEQFF
TRBJ1-1,TRBV20-1,CSVVGAGPNTEAFF
TRBJ1-2,TRBV12-3/TRBV12-4,CASRPVGASGYTF